Listed below are T cell receptor beta chains from one sample, sequenced in a study of cytomegalovirus exposure and HLA in healthy donors. The table came from immunoSEQ multiplex PCR; TCRdb's copy has only in-frame clones and leaves some out. The table records around 170,000 clones, around 77% of them present only once. The specimen was PBMCs. These receptors came from a man between 60 and 75 years old in good health and CMV-seronegative. Each CDR3 is given without its conserved first and last residue. Where a row states a size, it is once, few, many or the class of an expanded clone; other rows omit it.

clone size,J gene,CDR3 length,V gene,CDR3 protein
-,TRBJ2-1,13,TRBV9,ASSVRSGVYNEQF
-,TRBJ2-5,12,TRBV28,ASRLDRSQETQY
-,TRBJ1-2,13,TRBV5-1,ASSPGQNTNYDYT
-,TRBJ2-2,16,TRBV5-4,ASSPEPGTRSRTGELF
-,TRBJ1-2,12,TRBV6-4,ASSEQGSGYGYT
once,TRBJ2-5,14,TRBV5-1,ASSLTTSGAQETQY
-,TRBJ2-1,13,TRBV5-1,ASSFGLAGDNEQF
-,TRBJ2-1,13,TRBV5-4,ASRLESSSYNEQF
-,TRBJ1-5,13,TRBV5-1,ARDRGSHSNQPQH
-,TRBJ1-1,11,TRBV6-5,ASSGGGNTEAF
-,TRBJ2-2,13,TRBV19,ASTLSGKNTGELF
-,TRBJ1-4,14,TRBV5-4,ASSAGTPATYEKLF
-,TRBJ2-5,13,TRBV10-3,AISPGQGAGETQY
-,TRBJ2-1,12,TRBV2,ASIALFVNNEQF
-,TRBJ1-5,11,TRBV15,ATSSQQGQPQH
-,TRBJ1-5,13,TRBV7-9,ASSLGAGGKQPQH
-,TRBJ2-5,13,TRBV7-8,ASSLGANRKETQY
-,TRBJ1-1,15,TRBV2,ASSDGQGAFMNTEAF
few,TRBJ2-7,11,TRBV7-2,ASTPDKPYEQY
-,TRBJ1-2,13,TRBV4-2,ASSQEAGTGIGYT
-,TRBJ2-1,13,TRBV28,ASSTRQGAIDEQF
-,TRBJ1-1,14,TRBV5-1,ASSRPGTGLNTEAF